The 15 T cell receptor beta chains reported below all come from one sample, sequenced in a study of blood T cell repertoires in COVID-19. Only in-frame clones appear in the TCRdb table, and some are missing; sequencing was by immunoSEQ multiplex PCR. The repertoire holds some 260,000 clones, with around nine tenths as singletons. Source material: peripheral blood. These receptors were taken from a woman in her 70s with COVID-19, enrolled during active disease.

This chain joins TRBV9 and TRBJ2-3; TRBD2 matches at 9 bases. Germline V gene data show CDR1 as SGDLS and CDR2 as YYNGEE. J was trimmed by 1 base and V by 0 bases; bases with no gene match: 9. The CDR3 is made up of 18 amino acids. CDR3 region: CASSVVGLASLGTDTQYF. CDR3 nucleotides: TGTGCCAGCAGCGTAGTGGGACTAGCCTCACTCGGCACAGATACGCAGTATTTT.

V and J are TRBV7-3 and TRBJ2-5; 11 positions match TRBD1. The V gene's germline CDR1 is SGHTA and CDR2 FQGTGA. CDR3 length equals 15 residues. The V segment lost 5 bases and the J segment 2 bases; nucleotides outside the gene matches: 4. In DNA, the CDR3 is TGTGCCAGCAGCCGGACAGGGGGCGGTCAAGAGACCCAGTACTTC. It specifies CASSRTGGGQETQYF.

The rearrangement joins TRBV28 to TRBJ1-5, with TRBD1 matching 7 bases. Trimming removed 10 bases from V and 3 bases from J; junction bases left unmatched: 9. This CDR3 region has 14 residues. Germline-derived CDR1 and CDR2 are MDHEN and SYDVKM. The CDR3 reads CATTTTGVNQPQHF. Written as DNA, the CDR3 is TGTGCCACCACAACTACAGGGGTCAATCAGCCCCAGCATTTT.

The table lists this clone with a count of one. The chain recombines TRBV6-2 or TRBV6-3 with TRBJ2-1; tentative D call: TRBD2 (6 bases). The germline CDR1 and CDR2 sequences are MNHEY and SVGEGT. This CDR3 region has 16 residues. Between the trimmed V and J ends, which lost 3 bases and 0 bases, there was a span of 12 bases. This CDR3 reads CASSYPRDFSYNEQFF. CDR3 nucleotides: TGTGCCAGCAGTTATCCCCGGGACTTCTCCTACAATGAGCAGTTCTTC.

The chain is built from TRBV20-1 and TRBJ2-7; 10 bases are shared with TRBD1. The CDR3 runs to 13 residues. The J segment lost 9 bases and the V segment lost 3 bases, leaving 8 bases of the junction unmatched. Looked up from germline, CDR1 is DFQATT and CDR2 is SNEGSKA (reference sequence). CDR3 bases: TGCAGTGCTAGTAAGGACAGGGGGTCCGTGCAGTACTTC. Translating gives CSASKDRGSVQYF.

The genes are TRBV6-5 and TRBJ1-5; 8 nucleotides line up with TRBD1. Germline V lookup: CDR1 MNHEY, CDR2 SVGAGI. This CDR3 contains 14 residues. V trimming: 7 bases; J trimming: 2 bases; junction bases outside the gene matches: 4. CDR3 nucleotide sequence: TGTGCCAGCAACTCGGACAGGGGCAATCAGCCCCAGCATTTT. Its translation: CASNSDRGNQPQHF.

J is TRBJ1-1 and V is TRBV2; a weak D match, TRBD1 (5 bases). CDR1 is SNHLY, CDR2 FYNNEI, per germline. V lost 8 bases and J lost 4, with 14 bases in between. This CDR3 has 13 residues. CDR3 loop: CASRQSRGTEAFF. The CDR3, as DNA: TGTGCCAGCCGACAGTCGCGCGGCACTGAAGCTTTCTTT.

The rearrangement uses TRBV5-1 and TRBJ1-2; D is unclear. The CDR3 has 14 residues. V lost 0 bases and J lost 1, with 7 bases in between. Germline V gene sequence: CDR1 SGHRS, CDR2 YFSETQ. The CDR3 reads CASSLAPDNYGYTF. The CDR3 coding sequence is TGCGCCAGCAGCTTGGCCCCAGATAACTATGGCTACACCTTC.

The genes are TRBV6-6 and TRBJ2-5; TRBD2 matches at 9 bases. This CDR3 has 16 residues. V shed 8 bases and J 5 bases; nucleotides not matched to a gene: 15. Germline assignment: CDR1 MNHNY and CDR2 SVGAGI (reference sequence). In DNA form, the CDR3 reads TGTGCCAGCGGGGCCCCCACCGGGACTAGCAGGGAGACCCAGTACTTC. Residues: CASGAPTGTSRETQYF.

The chain employs TRBV6-6 and TRBJ2-3; a weak D match, TRBD2 (5 bases). The V gene lost 6 bases and the J gene lost 0 bases, with 10 bases spanning the gap. This CDR3 is built from 14 residues. Looked up from germline, CDR1 is MNHNY and CDR2 is SVGAGI (reference sequence). CDR3 sequence (DNA): TGTGCCAGCAGCCCTCGGACTAGCACAGATACGCAGTATTTT. Residues: CASSPRTSTDTQYF.

V gene TRBV9 combines with J gene TRBJ1-6; 9 bases line up with TRBD1. CDR1 and CDR2 from the germline V gene are SGDLS and YYNGEE. The length of the CDR3 is 15 residues. The ends lost 0 bases at V and 14 bases at J; junction bases unmatched: 9. Here the CDR3 reads CASSVGTGDWRTLHF. CDR3 sequence (DNA): TGTGCCAGCAGCGTAGGGACAGGGGATTGGCGTACCCTCCACTTT.

The chain couples TRBV15 to TRBJ1-1; D is perhaps TRBD1 (5 bases). Germline lookup yields CDR1 LNHNV and CDR2 YYDKDF (reference sequence). Deletions cut 0 bases from V and 4 bases from J, with 12 bases between. The CDR3 sequence is 15 residues long. CDR3 sequence (DNA): TGTGCCACCAGCAGAGATAGGGCAGGGCCCACTGAAGCTTTCTTT. Translating it yields CATSRDRAGPTEAFF.

The chain joins TRBV9 to TRBJ2-7, with D possibly being TRBD2 (5 bases). CDR3 length equals 14 residues. Germline assignment: CDR1 SGDLS and CDR2 YYNGEE. Between the trimmed V and J ends, which lost 0 bases and 3 bases, there was a span of 10 bases. CDR3 amino acids: CASSVGGNLYEQYF. The CDR3 region has the DNA TGTGCCAGCAGCGTAGGAGGGAATCTCTACGAGCAGTACTTC. Filled out from reference TRBV9 and TRBJ2-7, the complete variable domain reads DSGVTQTPKHLITATGQRVTLRCSPRSGDLSVYWYQQSLDQGLQFLIQYYNGEERAKGNILERFSAQQFPDLHSELNLSSLELGDSALYFCASSVGGNLYEQYFGPGTRLTVT.

The chain recombines TRBV7-3 with TRBJ2-1, with 12 bases that match TRBD2. This CDR3 spans 14 amino acids. V lost 5 bases and J lost 9; bases outside the gene matches: 5. Germline CDR1 is SGHTA and CDR2 is FQGTGA. CDR3 sequence: CASSLGTSGSEQFF. The CDR3 DNA reads as TGTGCCAGCAGCCTCGGGACTAGCGGGTCTGAGCAGTTCTTC.

The chain recombines TRBV2 with TRBJ1-3; a possible D gene is TRBD1 (5 bases). The germline V gene has CDR1 SNHLY and CDR2 FYNNEI. Trimming left V 8 bases short and J 4 bases short, with 18 bases between. This CDR3 is built from 15 residues. CDR3 DNA sequence: TGTGCCAGCTCCCCCCCGGGGGTTGCCGGAAACACCATATATTTT. This codes for CASSPPGVAGNTIYF. The variable domain in full, completed from reference TRBV2 and TRBJ1-3, reads EPEVTQTPSHQVTQMGQEVILRCVPISNHLYFYWYRQILGQKVEFLVSFYNNEISEKSEIFDDQFSVERPDGSNFTLKIRSTKLEDSAMYFCASSPPGVAGNTIYFGEGSWLTVV.